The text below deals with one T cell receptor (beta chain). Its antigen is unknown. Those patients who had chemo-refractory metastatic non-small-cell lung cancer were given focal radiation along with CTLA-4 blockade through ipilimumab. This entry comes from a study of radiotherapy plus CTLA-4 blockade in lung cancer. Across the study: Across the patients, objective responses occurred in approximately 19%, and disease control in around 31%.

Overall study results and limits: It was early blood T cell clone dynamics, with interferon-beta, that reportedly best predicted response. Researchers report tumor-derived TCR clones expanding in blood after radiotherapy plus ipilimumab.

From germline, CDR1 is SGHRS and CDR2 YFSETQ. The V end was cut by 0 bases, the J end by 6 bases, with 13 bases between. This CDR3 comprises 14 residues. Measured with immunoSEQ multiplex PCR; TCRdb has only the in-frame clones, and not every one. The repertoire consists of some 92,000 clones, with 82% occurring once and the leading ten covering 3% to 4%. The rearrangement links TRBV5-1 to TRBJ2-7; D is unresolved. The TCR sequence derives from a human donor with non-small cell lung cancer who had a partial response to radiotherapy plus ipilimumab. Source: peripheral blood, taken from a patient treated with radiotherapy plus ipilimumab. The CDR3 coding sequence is TGCGCCAGCAGCTTGGTCATGCAAGTCGGCGAGCAGTACTTC. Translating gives CASSLVMQVGEQYF.